Shown below are 24 T cell receptor beta chains from a single sample sequenced in a study of early stage breast cancer tumors. The method was immunoSEQ multiplex PCR; TCRdb's version includes in-frame clones alone and lacks a portion of them. The repertoire holds about 7,900 clones, with around 60% as singletons. Sequencing was carried out using breast tumor tissue. The receptors derive from a person aged 70 to 85 with breast cancer.

The rearrangement joins TRBV7-9 to TRBJ2-4, with a possible D match to TRBD2 (5 bases). CDR3 length: 15 residues. V was clipped by 3 bases and J by 10 bases, with 19 bases between them. Germline CDR1 and CDR2: SEHNR and FQNEAQ (reference sequence). CDR3 loop: CASSFGGVGSEIQYF. The CDR3 DNA is TGTGCCAGCAGCTTCGGAGGAGTCGGCAGTGAAATTCAGTACTTC.

The CDR3 loop reads CASISMRENSYGYTF. CDR3 DNA: TGTGCCAGCATATCTATGAGAGAGAACTCCTATGGCTACACCTTC. The chain carries TRBV5-4 and TRBJ1-2; D gene ambiguous. Germline V CDR1 and CDR2: SGHNT, YYREEE (reference sequence). The CDR3 length is 15 residues. V was pared by 6 bases and J by 4 bases, with 19 bases between.

This clone appeared a few times. The chain joins TRBV7-9 to TRBJ2-1, with D uncertain. This CDR3 region has 14 residues. Germline CDR1 reads SEHNR; CDR2 reads FQNEAQ (reference sequence). Trimming removed 4 bases from V and 7 bases from J, with 14 bases in between. This chain's CDR3 is CASSYWRGANEQFF. The CDR3 DNA reads TGTGCCAGCAGCTATTGGAGAGGAGCGAATGAGCAGTTCTTC.

The chain is built from TRBV7-9 and TRBJ1-3; D not certain. This CDR3 is built from 16 residues. Deletions cut 1 base from V and 0 bases from J, with 10 bases between. Germline CDR1 and CDR2: SEHNR and FQNEAQ (reference sequence). CDR3 loop: CASSLGPVSSGNTIYF. The CDR3, as DNA: TGTGCCAGCAGCTTAGGCCCAGTAAGCTCTGGAAACACCATATATTTT. Filled out from reference TRBV7-9 and TRBJ1-3, the complete variable domain reads DTGVSQNPRHKITKRGQNVTFRCDPISEHNRLYWYRQTLGQGPEFLTYFQNEAQLEKSRLLSDRFSAERPKGSFSTLEIQRTEQGDSAMYLCASSLGPVSSGNTIYFGEGSWLTVV.

By proportion, this clone is medium-sized. The V gene is TRBV6-6, the J gene TRBJ2-7, with TRBD2 identical over 13 bases. This CDR3 has 14 amino acids. V was clipped by 5 bases and J by 2 bases; unmatched bases: 0. The germline V gene encodes CDR1 MNHNY and CDR2 SVGAGI (reference sequence). CDR3: CASSGTSGAYEQYF. For the CDR3, the DNA is TGTGCCAGCAGTGGGACTAGCGGGGCCTACGAGCAGTACTTC.

This chain connects TRBV11-3 to TRBJ2-1; possibly TRBD2 for D (6 bases). The CDR3 runs to 12 residues. Trimming took 3 bases from V and 9 from J, leaving 9 bases between them. Germline CDR1 and CDR2: SGHNT and YENEEA. For the CDR3, the DNA is TGTGCCAGCAGCTTGGGGGGAGGTGAGCAGTTCTTC. Residues: CASSLGGGEQFF.

V gene TRBV7-2 combines with J gene TRBJ1-1, with D possibly being TRBD1 (5 bases). Trimming took off 1 base at V and 6 bases at J, with 21 bases between the two ends. This CDR3 comprises 17 residues. Germline CDR1 and CDR2: SGHTA and FQGNSA. The CDR3 reads CASSLGQGVARVSEAFF. CDR3 sequence (DNA): TGTGCCAGCAGCTTAGGCCAAGGAGTAGCCAGGGTTTCTGAAGCTTTCTTT.

This chain joins TRBV2 and TRBJ1-5; D perhaps matches TRBD1 (5 bases). The CDR3 is 14 amino acids. V was trimmed by 4 bases and J by 5 bases, leaving 12 bases between them. Germline CDR1 is SNHLY and CDR2 is FYNNEI. The CDR3 loop is CASSGSGGDQPQHF. In DNA, the CDR3 is TGTGCCAGCAGTGGATCGGGGGGTGATCAGCCCCAGCATTTT.

By its share, this clone is large (0.1 to 1%). The chain combines TRBV9 with TRBJ2-7; D possibly corresponds to TRBD1 (6 bases). V lost 4 bases and J lost 3, with 14 bases in between. The germline CDR1 and CDR2 sequences are SGDLS and YYNGEE. The CDR3 extends over 14 amino acids. For the CDR3, the DNA is TGTGCCAGCAGCCCATATATGGGACACTACGAGCAGTACTTC. It yields the protein CASSPYMGHYEQYF.

This clone was counted only a few times. The rearrangement links TRBV2 to TRBJ1-2; perhaps TRBD1 as D (5 bases). The CDR3 length is 12 residues. V lost 3 bases, J lost 3 bases, and 5 bases lay in between. Per germline, CDR1 SNHLY and CDR2 FYNNEI. This CDR3 is CASSDRDYGYTF. The CDR3 DNA is TGTGCCAGCAGTGACAGGGACTATGGCTACACCTTC.

The J gene is TRBJ2-5, the V gene TRBV2; 8 bases line up with TRBD2. There are 13 residues in the CDR3. The junction had 7 bases not matched to a gene; V was cut back by 7 bases and J by 6 bases. Germline CDR1 reads SNHLY; CDR2 reads FYNNEI. As DNA, the CDR3 is TGTGCCAGCACCGGGACTAGGTTAAAGACCCAGTACTTC. Translated, it gives CASTGTRLKTQYF.

This sequence joins TRBV5-1 and TRBJ2-7; D is possibly TRBD1 (5 bases). CDR1 and CDR2 from the germline V gene are SGHRS and YFSETQ. This CDR3 comprises 13 residues. The V end was cut by 0 bases, the J end by 4 bases, with 8 bases between. As DNA, the CDR3 is TGCGCCAGCAGCTTGGAGGGGTTGTACGAGCAGTACTTC. Its protein is CASSLEGLYEQYF. Looking up the rest from reference TRBV5-1 and TRBJ2-7 gives the full variable domain: KAGVTQTPRYLIKTRGQQVTLSCSPISGHRSVSWYQQTPGQGLQFLFEYFSETQRNKGNFPGRFSGRQFSNSRSEMNVSTLELGDSALYLCASSLEGLYEQYFGPGTRLTVT.

This sequence joins TRBV5-4 and TRBJ2-7, with D maybe TRBD2 (5 bases). Per germline, CDR1 SGHNT and CDR2 YYREEE (reference sequence). Trimming took 0 bases from V and 5 from J, leaving 9 bases between them. The CDR3 sequence is 13 residues long. CDR3 residues: CASSLVWGDEQYF. The CDR3 DNA reads as TGTGCCAGCAGCTTGGTGTGGGGAGACGAGCAGTACTTC.

This clone came up once. CDR3 nucleotides: TGTGCCAGCAGCCAAGTCCTCAGGGGCCAGCCCCTGGAGACCCAGTACTTC. Translating it yields CASSQVLRGQPLETQYF. The chain employs TRBV4-2 and TRBJ2-5, with D possibly matching TRBD1 (6 bases). The V and J ends lost 1 base and 5 bases respectively, with 20 bases between them. The CDR3 is 17 amino acids. Per germline, CDR1 LGHNA and CDR2 YNFKEQ.

This clone was seen a few times. V usage is TRBV7-3 and J usage is TRBJ1-1; 9 nucleotides match TRBD1. J gave up 10 bases and V 5 bases, and 8 bases lay outside the gene matches. The CDR3 is 13 residues long. Germline V gives CDR1 SGHTA, CDR2 FQGTGA. CDR3 amino acids: CASSPSPDRGAFF. The CDR3 region has the DNA TGTGCCAGCAGCCCGAGCCCGGACAGGGGAGCTTTCTTT.

This clone was detected a few times. The chain is built from TRBV6-1 and TRBJ2-5, with D possibly being TRBD2 (6 bases). The CDR3 extends over 14 amino acids. The germline gives CDR1 MNHNS, CDR2 SASEGT. Trimming removed 6 bases at V and 4 bases at J, with 15 bases between. CDR3 in amino acids: CASSHEGRGETQYF. The CDR3 DNA reads as TGTGCCAGCAGCCACGAGGGGCGGGGAGAGACCCAGTACTTC.

V gene TRBV9 combines with J gene TRBJ2-1; D is perhaps TRBD2 (6 bases). The CDR3 extends over 16 amino acids. Germline lookup yields CDR1 SGDLS and CDR2 YYNGEE. Trimming took 0 bases from V and 1 from J, leaving 11 bases between them. The CDR3 DNA reads as TGTGCCAGCAGCGTAGCGGGGGTCCATTCCTACAATGAGCAGTTCTTC. It yields the protein CASSVAGVHSYNEQFF.

This clone has only a few counts. The rearrangement joins TRBV30 to TRBJ1-1; D may be TRBD1 (5 bases). The CDR3 totals 16 residues. Germline assignment: CDR1 GTSNPN and CDR2 SVGIG (reference sequence). V shed 0 bases and J shed 1 base, with 15 bases lying between them. CDR3 loop: CAWSVGGATTNTEAFF. CDR3 bases: TGTGCCTGGAGTGTAGGAGGGGCCACCACGAACACTGAAGCTTTCTTT. The whole variable domain, filled in from reference TRBV30 and TRBJ1-1, reads SQTIHQWPATLVQPVGSPLSLECTVEGTSNPNLYWYRQAAGRGLQLLFYSVGIGQISSEVPQNLSASRPQDRQFILSSKKLLLSDSGFYLCAWSVGGATTNTEAFFGQGTRLTVV.

CDR3 sequence: CASSQEGDRGEISPLHF. The CDR3 DNA reads TGTGCCAGCAGCCAAGAAGGAGACAGGGGAGAAATTTCACCCCTCCACTTT. V is TRBV4-2 and J is TRBJ1-6; 8 bases agree with TRBD1. CDR3 length: 17 amino acids. J was trimmed by 9 bases and V by 0 bases; bases with no gene match: 10. Germline V gives CDR1 LGHNA, CDR2 YNFKEQ.

The V call is TRBV19, the J call TRBJ1-2, with TRBD1 as a possible D gene (5 bases). The CDR3 runs to 12 residues. Trimming took 6 bases from V and 10 from J, leaving 15 bases between them. Germline loops: CDR1 LNHDA, CDR2 SQIVND (reference sequence). The CDR3 region has the DNA TGTGCCAGTAGGGATACCGAGACAGACTACACCTTC. This gives the protein CASRDTETDYTF.

The rearrangement joins TRBV2 to TRBJ1-5, with 7 bases identical to TRBD1. This CDR3 comprises 15 residues. CDR1 and CDR2 (germline): SNHLY, FYNNEI. Germline trimming cut 4 bases from V and 0 bases from J; bases unmatched to any gene: 3. DNA of the CDR3: TGTGCCAGCAGTGTACAGGGGAATAGCAATCAGCCCCAGCATTTT. It codes for CASSVQGNSNQPQHF.

The V and J genes are TRBV4-2 and TRBJ1-2; D possibly corresponds to TRBD1 (5 bases). The V gene lost 3 bases and the J gene lost 7 bases, with 18 bases spanning the gap. CDR1 LGHNA and CDR2 YNFKEQ come from the germline V gene. The CDR3 has 15 amino acids. This CDR3 is CASSQDKAGSGGYTF. CDR3 nucleotide sequence: TGTGCCAGCAGCCAGGACAAAGCAGGGTCCGGTGGCTACACCTTC.

The chain couples TRBV27 to TRBJ2-7; TRBD2 aligns across 13 bases. J lost 5 bases, V lost 4 bases, and 8 bases had no gene match. The V gene's germline CDR1 is MNHEY and CDR2 SMNVEV (reference sequence). The CDR3 totals 16 residues. CDR3 nucleotide sequence: TGTGCCAGCAGTTCCGTTACTAGCGGGGGGGGGAACGAGCAGTACTTC. It codes for CASSSVTSGGGNEQYF.

The chain links TRBV2 to TRBJ2-3; TRBD2 might be the D (6 bases). Trimming left V 2 bases short and J 0 bases short, with 12 bases between. Germline lookup yields CDR1 SNHLY and CDR2 FYNNEI. The CDR3 loop spans 16 amino acids. The CDR3 DNA reads as TGTGCCAGCAGTGAATTTTTAGCGGTTAGCACAGATACGCAGTATTTT. This codes for CASSEFLAVSTDTQYF. Full variable domain (remainder filled in from reference TRBV2 and TRBJ2-3): EPEVTQTPSHQVTQMGQEVILRCVPISNHLYFYWYRQILGQKVEFLVSFYNNEISEKSEIFDDQFSVERPDGSNFTLKIRSTKLEDSAMYFCASSEFLAVSTDTQYFGPGTRLTVL.